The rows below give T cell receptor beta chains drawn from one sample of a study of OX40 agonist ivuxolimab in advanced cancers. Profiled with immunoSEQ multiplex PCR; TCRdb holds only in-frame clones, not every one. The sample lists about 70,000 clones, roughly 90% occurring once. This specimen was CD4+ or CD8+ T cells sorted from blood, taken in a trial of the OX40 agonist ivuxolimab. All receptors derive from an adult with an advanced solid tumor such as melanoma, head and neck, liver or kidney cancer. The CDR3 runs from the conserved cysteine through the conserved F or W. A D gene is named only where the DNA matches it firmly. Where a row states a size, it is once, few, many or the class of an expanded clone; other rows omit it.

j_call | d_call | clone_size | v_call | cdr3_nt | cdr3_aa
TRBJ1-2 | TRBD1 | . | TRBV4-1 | TGCGCCAGCAGCCAAGAAAGCGGGGACAGGGCGGGTGGCTACACCTTC | CASSQESGDRAGGYTF
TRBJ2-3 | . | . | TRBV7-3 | TGTGCCAGCAGCTTAACGGGGCTAGTCGCAGATACGCAGTATTTT | CASSLTGLVADTQYF
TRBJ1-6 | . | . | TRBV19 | TGTGCCAGTAGTCTTTGGGAGAGCTCCTATAATTCACCCCTCCACTTT | CASSLWESSYNSPLHF
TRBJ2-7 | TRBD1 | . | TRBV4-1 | TGCGCCAGCAGCCCATCGACAGGGGGGGACTACGAGCAGTACTTC | CASSPSTGGDYEQYF
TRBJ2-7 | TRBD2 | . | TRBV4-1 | TGCGCCAGCAGCCCAAACCTAGCGGGGTACGAGCAGTACTTC | CASSPNLAGYEQYF
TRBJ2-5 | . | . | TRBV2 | TGTGCCAGCACCGGAGGGGGGGCGGGCTTGTACCAAGAGACCCAGTACTTC | CASTGGGAGLYQETQYF
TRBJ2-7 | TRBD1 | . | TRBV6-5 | TGTGCCAGCAGCCTCGGACAGGGGGCATACGAGCAGTACTTC | CASSLGQGAYEQYF
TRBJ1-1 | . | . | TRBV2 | TGTGCCAGCAGAGATGAAAGGAGGGGGGACACTGAAGCTTTCTTT | CASRDERRGDTEAFF
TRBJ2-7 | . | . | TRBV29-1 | TGCAGCGTGGGAGGGGGCCCCTACGAGCAGTACTTC | CSVGGGPYEQYF
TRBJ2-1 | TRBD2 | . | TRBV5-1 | TGCGCCAGCAGCTTGGCACTAGCGGGGTTTAATGAGCAGTTCTTC | CASSLALAGFNEQFF
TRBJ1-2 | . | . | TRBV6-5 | TGTGCCAGCAGTTACAATCTCGGGGGCGAATGGGGCTACACCTTC | CASSYNLGGEWGYTF
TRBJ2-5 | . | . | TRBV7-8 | TGTGCCAGCAGCTTAGGGGTGCAAGAGACCCAGTACTTC | CASSLGVQETQYF
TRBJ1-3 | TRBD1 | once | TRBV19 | TGTGCCAGTAGTATCCAGGGGGTTGGAAACACCATATATTTT | CASSIQGVGNTIYF
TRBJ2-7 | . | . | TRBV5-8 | TGTGCCAGCAGCTTGGAGGGCGGCTACGAGCAGTACTTC | CASSLEGGYEQYF
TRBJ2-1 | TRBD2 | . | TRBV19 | TGTGCCAGTAGACTTACCGGGACTAGCGGTGAGCAGTTCTTC | CASRLTGTSGEQFF
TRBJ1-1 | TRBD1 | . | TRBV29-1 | TGCAGCGTCGCACCACAGGGGATCACTGAAGCTTTCTTT | CSVAPQGITEAFF
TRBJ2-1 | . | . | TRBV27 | TGTGCCAGCAGTTTAGATAAATACAATGAGCAGTTCTTC | CASSLDKYNEQFF
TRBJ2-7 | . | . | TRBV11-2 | TGTGCCAGCAGCTTAGATCAGACTCTTTCCTACGAGCAGTACTTC | CASSLDQTLSYEQYF
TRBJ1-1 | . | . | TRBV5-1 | TGCGCCAGCAGCTTCCGGGGCCAGATGAACACTGAAGCTTTCTTT | CASSFRGQMNTEAFF
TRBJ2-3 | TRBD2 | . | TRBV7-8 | TGTGCCAGCAGCCCCCTCCCCAGCGGGGGTGTGAATACGCAGTATTTT | CASSPLPSGGVNTQYF